The sample holds one count of the clone carrying this T cell receptor (beta chain). Its target is not known. V dropped 0 bases and J dropped 0; count of bases not matched to a gene: 6. CDR3 length: 18 residues. CDR1 SGHTA and CDR2 FQGNSA come from the germline V gene. The data were obtained in a study of cytomegalovirus exposure and HLA in healthy donors. Study results and caveats: A later analysis revealed that TCR association rates differed between HLA loci, peaking at DRB1 and bottoming out at HLA-C. Earlier results showed most TCR beta V segments being productive about 87% or about 30% of the time. Specificity for CMV antigens was confirmed in vitro for a few of the CMV-associated chains.

13 Jbeta primers and 60 Vbeta primers were used for the PCR. Per the original methods: In a later analysis, roughly 11 million of approximately 81 million unique beta chains occurred in at least two donors. Generated by immunoSEQ multiplex PCR, the TCRdb table keeps only in-frame clones and is missing some. V, J and clone size are taken as reported in that table, and D and trimming were inferred from the DNA itself. Of roughly 160,000 clones listed, about 82% are singletons. The gene calls are TRBV7-2 and TRBJ2-7, with TRBD2 matching over 12 bases. The origin of this receptor is a woman under 40 in good health and CMV-seropositive. The sequenced sample was PBMCs. CDR3 bases: TGTGCCAGCAGCTTAGCTCCTAGCGGGGGGGCGAGCTCCTACGAGCAGTACTTC. This gives the protein CASSLAPSGGASSYEQYF.